Listed here are 15 T cell receptor beta chains from one sample, sequenced in a study of naive and memory T cell subsets. Study results and caveats: Possibly reflecting memory cells re-expressing CD45RA, a few larger clonotypes occurred in naive repertoires, especially CD8.

For these receptors, no antigen is known. Two oligonucleotides, mixed equimolar, formed the beta constant-region primer covering TRBC1 and TRBC2. Nested alpha and beta constant-region primers with the SP2 primer drove four PCR rounds on ligated cDNA. TCRdb itself ran the UMI-ligation and nested PCR reads through MiXCR, one entry per CDR3 protein. The sample includes about 150,000 distinct CDR3 sequences, roughly 22% seen only once; the top ten take around 0.11%. Sequencing was done on a sample of naive CD4+ T cells from blood. The receptors were gathered from a human donor in good health.

This clonotype came up a few times. This sequence joins TRBV28 and TRBJ2-1; a weak D match, TRBD2 (6 bases). Germline V gene sequence: CDR1 MDHEN, CDR2 SYDVKM. V was trimmed by 3 bases and J by 13 bases, leaving 19 bases between them. The CDR3 runs 14 residues. The CDR3 sequence: CASSFVASLGLQFF. The CDR3 DNA sequence: TGTGCCAGCAGTTTCGTAGCCAGTCTGGGACTCCAGTTCTTC.

In this sample, this clonotype turned up many times. The chain uses TRBV20-1 and TRBJ2-7; the D gene is possibly TRBD2 (6 bases). Trimming cost V 6 bases and J 7 bases, with 16 bases left between them. The CDR3 length is 12 residues. Germline CDR1 is DFQATT and CDR2 is SNEGSKA (reference sequence). CDR3 sequence reads: CSANGGGVEQYF. Written as DNA, the CDR3 is TGCAGTGCCAACGGAGGCGGGGTGGAGCAGTACTTC.

This clonotype was seen only a few times. The J gene is TRBJ1-1, the V gene TRBV5-1; 8 nucleotides line up with TRBD1. Per the germline V gene, CDR1 is SGHRS and CDR2 is YFSETQ. This CDR3 is built from 14 residues. V shed 0 bases and J 7 bases; nucleotides not matched to a gene: 5. The DNA for the CDR3 is TGCGCCAGCAGCTTGGGGGGACAGGCTTTTGAAGCTTTCTTT. This codes for CASSLGGQAFEAFF.

This clonotype showed up just a few times. This chain uses TRBV14 with TRBJ1-2; D may be TRBD1 (5 bases). The CDR3 has 16 amino acids. Trimming stripped 0 bases from V and 7 bases from J, with 18 bases between. The germline V gene has CDR1 SGHDN and CDR2 FVKESK. The CDR3 is CASSQDSGAAPGGYTF. Written as DNA, the CDR3 is TGTGCCAGCAGCCAAGATTCCGGGGCAGCACCAGGTGGCTACACCTTC.

This clonotype was counted many times. CDR3 DNA: TGCAGTGCTAGAACTACCACGGACAGGGAGGCGAGGGGCTACACCTTC. Its protein is CSARTTTDREARGYTF. The chain joins TRBV20-1 to TRBJ1-2; 8 nucleotides agree with TRBD1. The CDR3 runs 16 residues. J gave up 8 bases and V 2 bases, and 16 bases lay outside the gene matches. The germline V gene has CDR1 DFQATT and CDR2 SNEGSKA (reference sequence).

The chain combines TRBV2 with TRBJ2-2; D unclear. V was pared by 3 bases and J by 8 bases, with 7 bases between. Germline V gene sequence: CDR1 SNHLY, CDR2 FYNNEI. This CDR3 has 12 amino acids. CDR3 sequence: CASSEDRGELFF. CDR3 coding DNA: TGTGCCAGCAGTGAGGATCGAGGGGAGCTGTTTTTT.

The table lists this clonotype with a few counts. The chain recombines TRBV12-3 or TRBV12-4 with TRBJ1-1; D uncertain. The CDR3 is made up of 11 amino acids. Trimming cost V 1 base and J 10 bases, with 7 bases left between them. The CDR3 DNA is TGTGCCAGCAGTTTAGGGAGTCCAGCTTTCTTT. The encoded protein is CASSLGSPAFF.

V usage is TRBV18 and J usage is TRBJ2-7, with TRBD1 matching 11 bases. Germline loops: CDR1 KGHSH, CDR2 LQKENI. The CDR3 covers 15 residues. V was pared by 4 bases and J by 3 bases, with 5 bases of the junction left unmatched. The CDR3 DNA reads TGTGCCAGCTCACGCCGGGACAGGGGGATCTACGAGCAGTACTTC. The encoded protein is CASSRRDRGIYEQYF.

CDR3 sequence (DNA): TGCGCCAGCAGCGCCATAGCGGGAGGGCCCTCGAATGAGCAGTTCTTC. Its protein is CASSAIAGGPSNEQFF. V and J are TRBV5-1 and TRBJ2-1; 11 bases match TRBD2. This CDR3 comprises 16 residues. Germline V gene lookup returns CDR1 SGHRS and CDR2 YFSETQ. J gave up 7 bases and V 4 bases, and 10 bases lay outside the gene matches.

This clonotype was detected only a few times. The CDR3 DNA reads as TGTGCCAGCTGTCGGGTCCCCAGCAATCAGCCCCAGCATTTT. The encoded protein is CASCRVPSNQPQHF. V and J are TRBV12-3 or TRBV12-4 and TRBJ1-5; unclear D gene. V lost 8 bases and J 1 base, leaving 12 bases between the germline ends. The CDR3 contains 14 residues.

This sequence joins TRBV14 and TRBJ2-2; D not certain. The CDR3 is 13 residues long. Germline V gives CDR1 SGHDN, CDR2 FVKESK. V was pared by 0 bases and J by 15 bases, with 14 bases between. CDR3 region: CASSQDKVTQMFF. In DNA form, the CDR3 reads TGTGCCAGCAGCCAAGATAAAGTCACGCAAATGTTTTTT.

This clonotype was counted between two and nine times. V gene TRBV7-2 combines with J gene TRBJ2-2; D uncertain. With 5 bases removed from V and 0 bases from J, the gap between germline ends came to 13 bases. Germline V gives CDR1 SGHTA, CDR2 FQGNSA. The CDR3 consists of 16 residues. CDR3 region: CASSLLGSPNTGELFF. CDR3 coding DNA: TGTGCCAGCAGCCTACTTGGCAGTCCGAACACCGGGGAGCTGTTTTTT.

V usage is TRBV29-1 and J usage is TRBJ2-3; D remains unclear. The CDR3 has 14 amino acids. In germline, CDR1 is SQVTM, CDR2 ANQGSEA. Trimming pared 4 bases from V and 1 base from J, leaving 12 bases between. DNA for the CDR3: TGCAGCGTTGCTTTGTGGCAGCGCACAGATACGCAGTATTTT. Translated: CSVALWQRTDTQYF.

The chain carries TRBV28 and TRBJ1-2, with D perhaps TRBD1 (5 bases). CDR3 length equals 14 residues. Germline assignment: CDR1 MDHEN and CDR2 SYDVKM. V lost 6 bases, J lost 3 bases, and 14 bases lay in between. DNA of the CDR3: TGTGCCAGCAGGCGCCACGGGGGGGACTATGGCTACACCTTC. It is translated as CASRRHGGDYGYTF.

This rearrangement joins TRBV2 to TRBJ1-5; 7 bases line up with TRBD1. V was clipped by 6 bases and J by 3 bases; unmatched bases: 8. This CDR3 has 15 amino acids. Germline V lookup: CDR1 SNHLY, CDR2 FYNNEI. CDR3 bases: TGTGCCAGCAGCGAACCGGACAGGACCAATCAGCCCCAGCATTTT. Its protein product is CASSEPDRTNQPQHF. The full variable domain, completed using reference TRBV2 and TRBJ1-5, is EPEVTQTPSHQVTQMGQEVILRCVPISNHLYFYWYRQILGQKVEFLVSFYNNEISEKSEIFDDQFSVERPDGSNFTLKIRSTKLEDSAMYFCASSEPDRTNQPQHFGDGTRLSIL.